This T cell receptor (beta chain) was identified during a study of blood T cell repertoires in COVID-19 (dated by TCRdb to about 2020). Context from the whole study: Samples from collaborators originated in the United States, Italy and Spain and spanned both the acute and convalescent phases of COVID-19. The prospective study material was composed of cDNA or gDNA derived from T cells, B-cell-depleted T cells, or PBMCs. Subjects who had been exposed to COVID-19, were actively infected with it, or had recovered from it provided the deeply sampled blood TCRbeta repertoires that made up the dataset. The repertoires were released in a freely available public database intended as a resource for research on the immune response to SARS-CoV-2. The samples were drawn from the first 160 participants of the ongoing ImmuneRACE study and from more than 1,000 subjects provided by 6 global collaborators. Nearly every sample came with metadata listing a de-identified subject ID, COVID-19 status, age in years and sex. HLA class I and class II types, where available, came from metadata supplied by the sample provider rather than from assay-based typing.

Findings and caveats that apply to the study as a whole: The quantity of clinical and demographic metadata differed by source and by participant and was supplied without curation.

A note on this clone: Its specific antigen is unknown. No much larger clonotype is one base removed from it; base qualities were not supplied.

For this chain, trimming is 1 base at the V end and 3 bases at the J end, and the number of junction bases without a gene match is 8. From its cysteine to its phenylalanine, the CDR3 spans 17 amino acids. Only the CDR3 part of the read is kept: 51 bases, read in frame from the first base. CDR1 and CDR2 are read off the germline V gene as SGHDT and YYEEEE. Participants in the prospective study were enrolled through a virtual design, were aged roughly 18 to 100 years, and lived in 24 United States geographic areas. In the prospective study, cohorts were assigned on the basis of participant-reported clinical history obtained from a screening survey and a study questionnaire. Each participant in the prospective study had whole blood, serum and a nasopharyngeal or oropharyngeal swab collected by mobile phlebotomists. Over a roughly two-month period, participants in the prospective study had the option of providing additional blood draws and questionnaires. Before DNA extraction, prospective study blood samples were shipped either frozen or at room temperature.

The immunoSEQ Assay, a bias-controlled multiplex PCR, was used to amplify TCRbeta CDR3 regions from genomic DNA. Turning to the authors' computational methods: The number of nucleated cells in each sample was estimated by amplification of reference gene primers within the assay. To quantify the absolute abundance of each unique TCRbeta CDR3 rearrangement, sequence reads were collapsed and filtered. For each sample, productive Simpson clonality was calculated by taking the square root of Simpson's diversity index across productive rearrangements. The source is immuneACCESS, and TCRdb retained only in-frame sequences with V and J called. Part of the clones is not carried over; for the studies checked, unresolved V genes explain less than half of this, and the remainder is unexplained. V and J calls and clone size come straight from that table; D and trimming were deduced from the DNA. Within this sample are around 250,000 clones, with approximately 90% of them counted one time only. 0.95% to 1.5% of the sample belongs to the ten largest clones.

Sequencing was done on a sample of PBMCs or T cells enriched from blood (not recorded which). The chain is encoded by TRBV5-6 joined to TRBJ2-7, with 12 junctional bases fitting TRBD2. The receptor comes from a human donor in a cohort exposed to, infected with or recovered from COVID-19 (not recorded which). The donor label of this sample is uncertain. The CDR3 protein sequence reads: CASSLTSGGPNGYEQYF. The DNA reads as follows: TGTGCCAGCAGCTTGACTAGCGGGGGGCCGAACGGCTACGAGCAGTACTTC.